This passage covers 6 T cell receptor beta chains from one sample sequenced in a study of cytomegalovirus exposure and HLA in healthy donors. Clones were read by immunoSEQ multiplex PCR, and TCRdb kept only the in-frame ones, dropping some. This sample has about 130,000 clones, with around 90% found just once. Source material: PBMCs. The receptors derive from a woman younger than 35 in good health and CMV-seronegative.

CDR3 loop: CASSPSGGGMETQYF. The CDR3 DNA follows: TGTGCCAGCAGCCCATCAGGGGGAGGTATGGAGACCCAGTACTTC. This chain uses TRBV14 with TRBJ2-5, with D maybe TRBD1 (7 bases). Germline values: CDR1 SGHDN, CDR2 FVKESK. The length of the CDR3 is 15 residues. Trimming pared 4 bases from V and 5 bases from J, leaving 17 bases between.

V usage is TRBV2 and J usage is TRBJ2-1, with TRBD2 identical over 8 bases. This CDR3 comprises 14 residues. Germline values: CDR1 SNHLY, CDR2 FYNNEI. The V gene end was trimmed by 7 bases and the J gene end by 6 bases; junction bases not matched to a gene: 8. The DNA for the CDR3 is TGTGCCAGCATGGCCGGACTAGCCGGCAATGAGCAGTTCTTC. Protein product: CASMAGLAGNEQFF.

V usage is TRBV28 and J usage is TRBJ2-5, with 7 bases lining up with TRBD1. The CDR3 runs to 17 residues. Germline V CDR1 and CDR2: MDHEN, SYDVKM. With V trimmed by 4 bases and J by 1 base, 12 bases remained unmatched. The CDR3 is CASSSLRLKGAQETQYF. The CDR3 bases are TGTGCCAGCAGTTCTCTCAGACTGAAGGGGGCCCAAGAGACCCAGTACTTC.

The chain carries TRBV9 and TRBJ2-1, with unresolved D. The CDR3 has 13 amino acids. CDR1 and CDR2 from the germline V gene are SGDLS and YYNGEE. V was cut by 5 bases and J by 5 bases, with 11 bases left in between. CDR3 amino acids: CASSGQSNNEQFF. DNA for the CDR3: TGTGCCAGCAGTGGCCAATCGAACAATGAGCAGTTCTTC.

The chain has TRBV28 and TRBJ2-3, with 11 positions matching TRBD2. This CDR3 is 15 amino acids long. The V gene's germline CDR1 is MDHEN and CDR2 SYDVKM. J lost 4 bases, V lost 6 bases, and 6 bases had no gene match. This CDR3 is CASREGLAVSDTQYF. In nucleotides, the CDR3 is TGTGCCAGCAGGGAGGGACTAGCGGTCTCAGATACGCAGTATTTT.

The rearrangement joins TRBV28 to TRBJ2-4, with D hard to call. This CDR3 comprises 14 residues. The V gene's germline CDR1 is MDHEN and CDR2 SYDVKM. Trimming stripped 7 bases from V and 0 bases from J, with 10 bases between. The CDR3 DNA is TGTGCCAGCACCCCGACTGAAGCCAAAAACATTCAGTACTTC. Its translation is CASTPTEAKNIQYF.